The 24 T cell receptor beta chains below all came from one sample that was sequenced in a study of response to subunit inactivated influenza vaccine. MiXCR, applied by TCRdb to the RT-PCR reads, yields one record per CDR3 protein. The sample has fewer than 350,000 distinct CDR3 sequences, 20% to 25% seen once. The sample was PBMCs from blood, taken approximately 20 months after vaccination. The receptors come from a man between 45 and 75 years old who received an inactivated influenza vaccine.

This clonotype was picked up a small number of times. The rearrangement uses TRBV9 and TRBJ2-1, with D possibly TRBD2 on 5 matching bases. There are 14 residues in the CDR3. Germline V gene data show CDR1 as SGDLS and CDR2 as YYNGEE. Trimming pared 2 bases from V and 2 bases from J, leaving 8 bases between. The CDR3 DNA follows: TGTGCCAGCAGCGTGGGCGGGCCCTACAATGAGCAGTTCTTC. Amino acids: CASSVGGPYNEQFF. Based on the CDR3 plus reference TRBV9 and TRBJ2-1, the full variable domain is DSGVTQTPKHLITATGQRVTLRCSPRSGDLSVYWYQQSLDQGLQFLIQYYNGEERAKGNILERFSAQQFPDLHSELNLSSLELGDSALYFCASSVGGPYNEQFFGPGTRLTVL.

This clonotype was observed a few times. The genes are TRBV7-9 and TRBJ1-3, with a tentative D call TRBD1 (6 bases). The germline gives CDR1 SEHNR, CDR2 FQNEAQ (reference sequence). V was cut by 5 bases and J by 0 bases, with 11 bases left in between. This CDR3 has 15 amino acids. The DNA for the CDR3 is TGTGCCAGCAGCCCCGGACAGTTCTCTGGAAACACCATATATTTT. Translating it yields CASSPGQFSGNTIYF.

This clonotype was detected a few times. V and J are TRBV6-2 or TRBV6-3 and TRBJ2-1, with TRBD2 identical over 11 bases. This CDR3 is 15 amino acids long. Germline V gene sequence: CDR1 MNHEY, CDR2 SVGEGT. After removal of 6 bases from V and 6 bases from J, the junction contained 7 bases not matched to a gene. The CDR3 is CASRSSGGAGNEQFF. In DNA form, the CDR3 reads TGTGCCAGCAGGAGTAGCGGGGGGGCCGGCAATGAGCAGTTCTTC.

In this sample, this clonotype turned up a few times. The chain has TRBV5-1 and TRBJ1-2, with D possibly matching TRBD1 (6 bases). V lost 7 bases to trimming and J lost 6 bases, with 16 bases between them. This CDR3 contains 13 residues. CDR1 SGHRS and CDR2 YFSETQ come from the germline V gene. CDR3 sequence (DNA): TGCGCCAGCGGGTACACTTCAGGGGATGGCTACACCTTC. This gives the protein CASGYTSGDGYTF.

V gene TRBV9 combines with J gene TRBJ2-1; the match to TRBD1 covers 10 bases. The CDR3 is made up of 19 amino acids. V lost 3 bases to trimming and J lost 7 bases; unmatched junction nucleotides: 19. CDR1 and CDR2 (germline): SGDLS, YYNGEE. The CDR3 DNA reads as TGTGCCAGCAGCGCCCGACAGGGGGCCATTTCTTGGTACTATAATGAGCAGTTCTTC. Translated, it gives CASSARQGAISWYYNEQFF.

The rearrangement links TRBV5-1 to TRBJ2-1, with 7 bases that match TRBD1. Trimming cost V 5 bases and J 4 bases; bases outside gene matches: 6. CDR3 length: 14 amino acids. Germline-derived CDR1 and CDR2 are SGHRS and YFSETQ. This CDR3 reads CASRRGGKYNEQFF. For the CDR3, the DNA is TGCGCCAGCAGGAGAGGGGGCAAATACAATGAGCAGTTCTTC.

This clonotype has only a few counts. The chain recombines TRBV18 with TRBJ1-5, with D hard to call. The ends were cut back, 2 bases at V and 5 bases at J, with 7 bases in the middle. CDR1 KGHSH and CDR2 LQKENI come from the germline V gene. The CDR3 contains 13 residues. The CDR3 sequence: CASSPGGDQPQHF. CDR3 in DNA: TGTGCCAGCTCACCAGGCGGTGATCAGCCCCAGCATTTT.

The genes are TRBV4-2 and TRBJ1-1, with D possibly TRBD1 on 5 matching bases. CDR1 LGHNA and CDR2 YNFKEQ come from the germline V gene. With 3 bases removed from V and 2 bases from J, the gap between germline ends came to 13 bases. The CDR3 covers 15 residues. The CDR3 DNA reads TGTGCCAGCAGCCAGGACTCCGACAGAAACACTGAAGCTTTCTTT. Protein: CASSQDSDRNTEAFF.

V usage is TRBV19 and J usage is TRBJ1-1, with 7 bases fitting TRBD1. J lost 3 bases, V lost 6 bases, and 7 bases had no gene match. The length of the CDR3 is 14 residues. CDR1 LNHDA and CDR2 SQIVND come from the germline V gene (reference sequence). The CDR3 spells CASSRDRADTEAFF. The CDR3 bases are TGTGCCAGTAGCAGAGACAGGGCCGACACTGAAGCTTTCTTT.

The V gene is TRBV27, the J gene TRBJ2-7; TRBD2 matches 11 bases. This CDR3 region has 15 residues. The V gene end was trimmed by 5 bases and the J gene end by 0 bases; junction bases not matched to a gene: 3. Germline loops: CDR1 MNHEY, CDR2 SMNVEV (reference sequence). Written as DNA, the CDR3 is TGTGCCAGCAGTGCTAGCGGGAGGACCTCCTACGAGCAGTACTTC. Its translation: CASSASGRTSYEQYF.

The chain carries TRBV29-1 and TRBJ2-7; 8 bases match TRBD2. The CDR3 totals 13 residues. Trimming removed 5 bases from V and 3 bases from J; junction bases left unmatched: 6. Germline lookup yields CDR1 SQVTM and CDR2 ANQGSEA. The CDR3 DNA reads as TGCAGCGTTAAAGGACGGGGGGGCTACGAGCAGTACTTC. Amino acid sequence: CSVKGRGGYEQYF.

This clonotype was detected a few times. V is TRBV29-1 and J is TRBJ2-1, with unresolved D. This CDR3 spans 13 amino acids. Trimming shortened V by 6 bases and J by 0 bases, and 9 bases separated the two germline ends. CDR1 and CDR2 from the germline V gene are SQVTM and ANQGSEA. As DNA, the CDR3 is TGCAGCGTCCCGACGGGCTCCTACAATGAGCAGTTCTTC. It is translated as CSVPTGSYNEQFF.

This rearrangement joins TRBV12-3 or TRBV12-4 to TRBJ2-5; D assignment may be TRBD1 or TRBD2 (5 bases each). The CDR3 contains 15 residues. The V gene lost 6 bases and the J gene lost 7 bases, with 21 bases spanning the gap. CDR3: CASRVGGATQGTQYF. CDR3 DNA sequence: TGTGCCAGCAGAGTTGGGGGAGCCACTCAGGGGACCCAGTACTTC.

This chain connects TRBV4-1 to TRBJ2-3; the match to TRBD2 covers 10 bases. CDR1 and CDR2 from the germline V gene are MGHRA and YSYEKL. With 5 bases clipped from V and 4 bases from J, the junction kept 3 bases outside the gene matches. The CDR3 is 14 residues long. This CDR3 reads CASSTSGVPDTQYF. In DNA, the CDR3 is TGCGCCAGCAGCACTAGCGGGGTTCCAGATACGCAGTATTTT.

This clonotype was picked up a small number of times. This sequence joins TRBV19 and TRBJ2-1; TRBD2 aligns across 11 bases. Germline V CDR1 and CDR2: LNHDA, SQIVND (reference sequence). V was pared by 6 bases and J by 9 bases, with 22 bases of the junction left unmatched. This CDR3 spans 19 amino acids. CDR3 sequence: CASSPVPSGRFDRGGEQFF. As DNA, the CDR3 is TGTGCCAGTAGCCCTGTCCCTAGCGGGAGGTTCGATCGAGGAGGTGAGCAGTTCTTC.

V is TRBV5-1 and J is TRBJ2-1; no clear D gene. The CDR3 has 13 residues. Germline values: CDR1 SGHRS, CDR2 YFSETQ. V lost 5 bases and J 2 bases, leaving 8 bases between the germline ends. The CDR3 coding sequence is TGCGCCAGCAGATTACCCACCTACAATGAGCAGTTCTTC. This encodes CASRLPTYNEQFF. Based on the CDR3 plus reference TRBV5-1 and TRBJ2-1, the full variable domain is KAGVTQTPRYLIKTRGQQVTLSCSPISGHRSVSWYQQTPGQGLQFLFEYFSETQRNKGNFPGRFSGRQFSNSRSEMNVSTLELGDSALYLCASRLPTYNEQFFGPGTRLTVL.

This clonotype was counted many times. V gene TRBV6-1 combines with J gene TRBJ1-2; D possibly corresponds to TRBD1 (5 bases). CDR3 length: 15 residues. Germline values: CDR1 MNHNS, CDR2 SASEGT. With 6 bases removed from V and 4 bases from J, the gap between germline ends came to 18 bases. The CDR3 region has the DNA TGTGCCAGCAGGGCCATCCGGGACGGCGCCTATGGCTACACCTTC. Its protein is CASRAIRDGAYGYTF.

This clonotype appeared a few times. The V gene is TRBV5-1, the J gene TRBJ1-2, with 8 bases identical to TRBD1. This CDR3 region has 15 residues. V was clipped by 0 bases and J by 8 bases; unmatched bases: 9. CDR1 and CDR2 (germline): SGHRS, YFSETQ. CDR3 bases: TGCGCCAGCAGCTTGGAGTACAGGGGGATAAAGGGCTACACCTTC. Translated, it gives CASSLEYRGIKGYTF.

The chain has TRBV3-1 and TRBJ2-7; the D is unclear. Looked up from germline, CDR1 is LGHDT and CDR2 is YNNKEL (reference sequence). Trimming pared 0 bases from V and 2 bases from J, leaving 14 bases between. The CDR3 is 16 residues long. This CDR3 is CASSQDWEVPTYEQYF. The CDR3 bases are TGTGCCAGCAGCCAAGATTGGGAAGTACCCACCTACGAGCAGTACTTC.

In its sample, this clonotype was seen a few times. This chain connects TRBV3-1 to TRBJ1-5, with TRBD1 identical over 7 bases. The CDR3 length is 17 residues. Germline assignment: CDR1 LGHDT and CDR2 YNNKEL (reference sequence). V was clipped by 0 bases and J by 4 bases; unmatched bases: 9. The CDR3 protein is CASSQDSFQGGNQPQHF. The CDR3 DNA reads as TGTGCCAGCAGCCAAGATTCCTTCCAGGGGGGGAATCAGCCCCAGCATTTT.

In this sample, this clonotype turned up a few times. The chain combines TRBV4-3 with TRBJ2-6; D might be TRBD1 (5 bases). This CDR3 region has 17 residues. V was trimmed by 0 bases and J by 0 bases, leaving 9 bases between them. Germline lookup yields CDR1 LGHNA and CDR2 YSLEER. The CDR3 spells CASSQEGHTSGANVLTF. As DNA, the CDR3 is TGCGCCAGCAGCCAAGAAGGACACACCTCTGGGGCCAACGTCCTGACTTTC.

The rearrangement links TRBV15 to TRBJ2-1, with 7 positions matching TRBD2. The CDR3 has 16 residues. The germline CDR1 and CDR2 sequences are LNHNV and YYDKDF (reference sequence). J lost 5 bases, V lost 0 bases, and 7 bases had no gene match. CDR3 nucleotide sequence: TGTGCCACCAGCAGAGATAGGCCTAGCGGTAACAATGAGCAGTTCTTC. It yields the protein CATSRDRPSGNNEQFF.

Ten or more counts support this clonotype. The rearrangement links TRBV4-3 to TRBJ1-1, with D uncertain. The germline V gene has CDR1 LGHNA and CDR2 YSLEER. The CDR3 is 15 residues long. Trimming removed 2 bases from V and 4 bases from J, with 14 bases in between. Here the CDR3 reads CASSQSYGRSTEAFF. As DNA, the CDR3 is TGCGCCAGCAGCCAAAGTTATGGTAGGTCCACTGAAGCTTTCTTT.

Only a few counts were recorded for this clonotype. CDR3 sequence reads: CASSQGSTPGEQFF. Here the CDR3 DNA reads TGCGCCAGCAGCCAAGGAAGCACCCCGGGTGAGCAGTTCTTC. This rearrangement joins TRBV4-1 to TRBJ2-1; no clear D. This CDR3 comprises 14 residues. Looked up from germline, CDR1 is MGHRA and CDR2 is YSYEKL. The ends were cut back, 1 base at V and 9 bases at J, with 13 bases in the middle.